This T cell receptor (beta chain) was observed in a study of PD-L1 blockade in urothelial cancer (dated by TCRdb to the late 2010s). For the wider study: Every patient began therapy in 2014 and was given atezolizumab 1,200 mg intravenously every 3 weeks. Around 29 patients had pretreatment blood TCR-seq, roughly 24 had at least one posttreatment blood collection, and roughly 24 had tumor TCR-seq. In the same patients who had TCR sequencing, pretreatment tumors also underwent whole exome sequencing and RNA sequencing. Pretreatment tumor samples and matched peripheral blood, collected serially before and after atezolizumab treatment, underwent TCR sequencing. Nine patients reached durable clinical benefit, while 15 to 20 patients did not. Patients had an ECOG performance status of 0 or 1 and had received between 0 and 3 prior chemotherapy regimens. Blood samples gave a median of about 150,000 T cells and tens of thousands of unique TCRs, with a median clonality of approximately 0.08. About 90% of the roughly 30 patients were identified as males with urothelial cancer of bladder origin, and a prior smoking history was reported by 18 of 29 patients. The study, an exploratory multi-omic analysis, examined somatic, immune and clinical correlates of response to PD-L1 blockade with atezolizumab in urothelial cancer. Progression-free survival longer than 6 months counted as durable clinical benefit, and TCR features were additionally tested against both progression-free and overall survival. Blood samples were analyzed 3 weeks after the start of treatment (second dose) and 6 weeks after the start of treatment. General conclusions and limits of the study: Improved progression-free and overall survival was found to be associated with pretreatment peripheral blood TCR clonality below the median. Among patients with durable benefit, tumor-associated TCR clones showed greater expansion in peripheral blood 3 weeks after treatment started (n of about 20, p = 0.022). Small sample size (n of about 30) and many exploratory analyses mean the results are intended to be hypothesis-generating.

To estimate absolute template abundance from read counts, synthetic TCR analog templates were spiked into each PCR. The immunoSEQ assay used bias-controlled V and J gene primers to amplify TCRbeta CDR3 regions from genomic DNA. Sequencing of rearranged TCRbeta segments was done at approximately 20X coverage. In the original analysis: Sequencing errors were corrected by clustering and CDR3s were annotated against IMGT to assign V, D and J genes. Downstream analyses used only productive TCRbeta rearrangements, leaving out any out-of-frame or stop-codon sequences. Clonality was calculated as one minus the Shannon entropy normalized by the log of the number of unique productive sequences. Clones differing between time points or between blood and tumor were identified using Fisher's exact test with Benjamini-Hochberg correction, with an adjusted p below 0.01 applied as the threshold. TCRdb limited this immuneACCESS table to in-frame rearrangements with V and J called. A share of clones is missing; checked studies link under half to unresolved V genes, and the rest is unexplained. That table gives V, J and clone size, and the DNA gave D and trimming. This sample comprises more than 80,000 clones, roughly 82% of them detected only once. The ten largest account for over 7.5% of the sample.

This clone was counted ten times or more. Its target antigen remains unknown. There are no base qualities to consult, and no much larger clone falls within one base. The cohort comprised around 30 patients with locally advanced or metastatic urothelial carcinoma treated at Memorial Sloan Kettering on a trial protocol. Peripheral blood mononuclear cells were collected pretreatment and during treatment, with between 1 and 8 total time points per patient. The Qiagen DNeasy Blood extraction kit was used to purify genomic DNA from total PBMCs and tumor samples. Collected pretreatment and during treatment, PBMCs were isolated and stored as previously described. The sequencing used PBMCs, collected around atezolizumab (anti-PD-L1) treatment. The TCR originated in a man in his sixties or seventies with urothelial cancer.

The CDR3 reads as follows: CASSLAGNSYEQYF. At the DNA level, the sequence is TGTGCCAGCAGTTTAGCGGGGAACTCCTACGAGCAGTACTTC. The rearranged segments are TRBV27 and TRBJ2-7, with TRBD2 perhaps the D gene, on 6 matching bases. The germline V gene (reference sequence) gives CDR1 as MNHEY and CDR2 as SMNVEV. V and J are truncated by 2 bases and 0 bases respectively, leaving an intervening sequence of 8 bases. The CDR3 runs 14 amino acids, cysteine and phenylalanine included. The entry retains the CDR3 DNA only, 42 bases that are in frame from base 1.